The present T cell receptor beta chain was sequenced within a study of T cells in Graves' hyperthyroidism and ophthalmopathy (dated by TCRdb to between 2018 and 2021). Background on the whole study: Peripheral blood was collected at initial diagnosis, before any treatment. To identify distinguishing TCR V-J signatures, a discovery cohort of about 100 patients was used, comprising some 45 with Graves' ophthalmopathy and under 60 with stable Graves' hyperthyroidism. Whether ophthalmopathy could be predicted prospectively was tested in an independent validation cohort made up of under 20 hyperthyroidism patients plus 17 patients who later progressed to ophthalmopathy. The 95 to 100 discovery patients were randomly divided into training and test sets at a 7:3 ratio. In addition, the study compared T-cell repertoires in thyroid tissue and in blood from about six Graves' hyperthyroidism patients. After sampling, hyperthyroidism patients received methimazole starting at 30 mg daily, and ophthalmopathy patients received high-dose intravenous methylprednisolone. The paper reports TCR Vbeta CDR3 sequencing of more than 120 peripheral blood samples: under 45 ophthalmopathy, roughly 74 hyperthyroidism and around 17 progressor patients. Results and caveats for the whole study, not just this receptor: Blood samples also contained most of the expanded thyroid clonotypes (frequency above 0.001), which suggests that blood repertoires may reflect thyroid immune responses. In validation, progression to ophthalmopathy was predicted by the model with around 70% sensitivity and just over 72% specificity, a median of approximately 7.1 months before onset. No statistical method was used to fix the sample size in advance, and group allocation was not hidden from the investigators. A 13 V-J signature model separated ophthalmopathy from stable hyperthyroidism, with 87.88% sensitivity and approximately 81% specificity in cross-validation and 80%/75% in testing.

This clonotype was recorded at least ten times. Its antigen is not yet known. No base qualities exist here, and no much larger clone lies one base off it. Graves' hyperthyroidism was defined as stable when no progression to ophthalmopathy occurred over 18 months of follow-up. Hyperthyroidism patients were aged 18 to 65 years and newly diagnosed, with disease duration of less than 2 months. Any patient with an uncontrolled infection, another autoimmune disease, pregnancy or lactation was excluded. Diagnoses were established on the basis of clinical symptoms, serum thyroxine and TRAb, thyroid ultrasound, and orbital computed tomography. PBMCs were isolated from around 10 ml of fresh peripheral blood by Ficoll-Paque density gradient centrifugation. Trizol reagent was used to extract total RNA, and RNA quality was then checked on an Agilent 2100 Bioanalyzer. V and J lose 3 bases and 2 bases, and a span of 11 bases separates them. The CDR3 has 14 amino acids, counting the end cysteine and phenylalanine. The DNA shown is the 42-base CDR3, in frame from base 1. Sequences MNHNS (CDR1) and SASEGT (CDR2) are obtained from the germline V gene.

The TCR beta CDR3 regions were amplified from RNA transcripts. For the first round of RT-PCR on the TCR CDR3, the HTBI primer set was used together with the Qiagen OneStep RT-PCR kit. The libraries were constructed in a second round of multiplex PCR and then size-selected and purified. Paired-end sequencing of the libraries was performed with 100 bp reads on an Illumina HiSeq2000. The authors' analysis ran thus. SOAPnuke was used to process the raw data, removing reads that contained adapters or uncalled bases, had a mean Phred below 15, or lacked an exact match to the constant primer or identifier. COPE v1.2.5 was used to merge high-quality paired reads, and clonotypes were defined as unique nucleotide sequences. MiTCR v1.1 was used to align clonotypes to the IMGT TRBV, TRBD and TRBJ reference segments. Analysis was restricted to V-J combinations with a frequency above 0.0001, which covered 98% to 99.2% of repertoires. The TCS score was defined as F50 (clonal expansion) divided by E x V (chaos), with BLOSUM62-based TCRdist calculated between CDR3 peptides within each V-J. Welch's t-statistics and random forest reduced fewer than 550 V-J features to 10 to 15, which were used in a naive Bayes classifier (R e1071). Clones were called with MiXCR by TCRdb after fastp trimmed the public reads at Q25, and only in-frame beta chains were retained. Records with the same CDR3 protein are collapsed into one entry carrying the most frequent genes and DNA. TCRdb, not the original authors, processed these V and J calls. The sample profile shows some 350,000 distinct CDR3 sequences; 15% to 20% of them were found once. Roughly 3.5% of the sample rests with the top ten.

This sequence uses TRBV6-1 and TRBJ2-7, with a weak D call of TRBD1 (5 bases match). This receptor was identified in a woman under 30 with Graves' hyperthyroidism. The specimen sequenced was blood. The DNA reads TGTGCCAGCAGTGACCACAGGCCCACCTACGAGCAGTACTTC. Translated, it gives CASSDHRPTYEQYF.